Following are 18 T cell receptor beta chains from one sample sequenced in a study of T cells of healthy individuals. Using its own MiXCR run on the 5' RACE reads, TCRdb lists one record per CDR3 protein. Counted here are 65,000 to 90,000 distinct CDR3 sequences, more than 5% occurring once; the ten biggest clones make up 7% to 9%. The receptor source for this set is a female donor in good health.

The sample holds many counts of this clonotype. The rearrangement joins TRBV6-6 to TRBJ2-1, with D possibly being TRBD2 (6 bases). The CDR3 length is 12 residues. Between the trimmed V and J ends, which lost 2 bases and 7 bases, there was a span of 6 bases. CDR1 and CDR2 from the germline V gene are MNHNY and SVGAGI (reference sequence). DNA of the CDR3: TGTGCCAGCAGTTACGCGGGAAATGAGCAGTTCTTC. This sequence encodes CASSYAGNEQFF.

V and J are TRBV7-2 and TRBJ2-3; TRBD2 matches 8 bases. The germline gives CDR1 SGHTA, CDR2 FQGNSA. CDR3 length: 17 amino acids. V lost 3 bases and J lost 3; bases outside the gene matches: 11. Here the CDR3 DNA reads TGTGCCAGCAGCTTTAGCGGGGTGGGACTACGTACAGATACGCAGTATTTT. Translation: CASSFSGVGLRTDTQYF.

This clonotype was observed many times. This chain links TRBV20-1 with TRBJ1-1, with D hard to call. This CDR3 is 13 amino acids long. Per germline, CDR1 DFQATT and CDR2 SNEGSKA (reference sequence). The V end lost 5 bases, the J end lost 0 bases, and 10 bases lay between the germline ends. The DNA for the CDR3 is TGCAGTGCTCGGTTTACCCTGAACACTGAAGCTTTCTTT. Protein product: CSARFTLNTEAFF.

This clonotype was detected only a few times. The V gene is TRBV18, the J gene TRBJ2-3; 7 bases fit TRBD1. CDR1 KGHSH and CDR2 LQKENI come from the germline V gene. The CDR3 is made up of 15 amino acids. Trimming cost V 0 bases and J 3 bases; bases outside gene matches: 3. CDR3 nucleotide sequence: TGTGCCAGCTCACCACCGAACAGGGGTACAGATACGCAGTATTTT. Protein: CASSPPNRGTDTQYF. Supplemented by reference TRBV18 and TRBJ2-3, the full variable domain reads NAGVMQNPRHLVRRRGQEARLRCSPMKGHSHVYWYRQLPEEGLKFMVYLQKENIIDESGMPKERFSAEFPKEGPSILRIQQVVRGDSAAYFCASSPPNRGTDTQYFGPGTRLTVL.

This clonotype was detected ten times or more. The CDR3 nucleotides read TGTGCCAGCAAGGAGGAGGGTAGAACTGTTGTCCGGAACACTGAAGCTTTCTTT. Protein sequence: CASKEEGRTVVRNTEAFF. J is TRBJ1-1 and V is TRBV6-2 or TRBV6-3; no definite D call. V lost 7 bases to trimming and J lost 1 base, with 25 bases between them. The CDR3 is 18 residues long. The germline V gene has CDR1 MNHEY and CDR2 SVGEGT.

The table lists this clonotype with many counts. The chain joins TRBV12-3 or TRBV12-4 to TRBJ1-1, with TRBD1 identical over 9 bases. V gave up 5 bases and J gave up 5 bases; unmatched junction bases: 6. The CDR3 runs to 14 residues. The CDR3 region has the DNA TGTGCCAGCAGTGACGGGACAGGGTGGACTGAAGCTTTCTTT. This translates into CASSDGTGWTEAFF.

In its sample, this clonotype was seen many times. The CDR3 reads CASRGTVDSVLTF. The CDR3 DNA sequence: TGTGCCAGCAGAGGGACAGTCGACAGCGTCCTGACTTTC. The gene calls are TRBV2 and TRBJ2-6, with TRBD1 identical over 7 bases. V gave up 6 bases and J gave up 12 bases; unmatched junction bases: 8. Germline V CDR1 and CDR2: SNHLY, FYNNEI. The CDR3 is 13 amino acids.

The V gene is TRBV20-1, the J gene TRBJ1-3; a possible D gene is TRBD1 (6 bases). V dropped 3 bases and J dropped 4 bases, with 13 bases sitting between them. CDR1 is DFQATT and CDR2 is SNEGSKA in the germline V gene (reference sequence). This CDR3 is 14 amino acids long. CDR3 amino acids: CSARGGAEGNTIYF. CDR3 DNA: TGCAGTGCTAGGGGGGGGGCGGAAGGAAACACCATATATTTT.

This clonotype appeared a few times. J is TRBJ2-7 and V is TRBV29-1; a possible D gene is TRBD1 (6 bases). The V end was cut by 3 bases, the J end by 3 bases, with 18 bases between. The CDR3 has 15 residues. Germline V gives CDR1 SQVTM, CDR2 ANQGSEA. The CDR3 loop is CSVDVFRPGVYEQYF. CDR3 in DNA: TGCAGCGTTGATGTGTTTCGCCCAGGGGTCTACGAGCAGTACTTC.

This clonotype was recorded a few times. The rearrangement uses TRBV18 and TRBJ1-3; D gene ambiguous. With 3 bases removed from V and 0 bases from J, the gap between germline ends came to 21 bases. CDR3 length: 19 amino acids. Germline V CDR1 and CDR2: KGHSH, LQKENI. The CDR3 coding sequence is TGTGCCAGCTCACCCCGGGTGATCGACACCCCTGACTCTGGAAACACCATATATTTT. It is translated as CASSPRVIDTPDSGNTIYF.

V and J are TRBV11-2 and TRBJ2-1; 9 bases agree with TRBD1. This CDR3 has 16 amino acids. Germline CDR1 SGHAT, CDR2 FQNNGV. V trimming: 4 bases; J trimming: 5 bases; junction bases outside the gene matches: 9. CDR3 amino acids: CASSWGGQGSHNEQFF. As DNA, the CDR3 is TGTGCCAGCAGCTGGGGGGGACAGGGCAGTCACAATGAGCAGTTCTTC.

The gene calls are TRBV16 and TRBJ2-1, with D possibly TRBD2 on 5 matching bases. This CDR3 is built from 15 residues. Germline values: CDR1 KGHSY, CDR2 FQNENV. V was pared by 5 bases and J by 0 bases, with 11 bases between. As DNA, the CDR3 is TGTGCCAGCAGCAGGGCGAGCGGCTCCTACAATGAGCAGTTCTTC. Its protein product is CASSRASGSYNEQFF. The full variable domain, completed using reference TRBV16 and TRBJ2-1, is GEEVAQTPKHLVRGEGQKAKLYCAPIKGHSYVFWYQQVLKNEFKFLISFQNENVFDETGMPKERFSAKCLPNSPCSLEIQATKLEDSAVYFCASSRASGSYNEQFFGPGTRLTVL.

This clonotype was observed a few times. The chain couples TRBV4-3 to TRBJ1-6; D not resolved. The CDR3 runs to 13 residues. Germline CDR1 and CDR2: LGHNA and YSLEER. The V end was cut by 1 base, the J end by 9 bases, with 7 bases between. CDR3 sequence: CASSQGTRSPLHF. For the CDR3, the DNA is TGCGCCAGCAGCCAAGGGACCCGTTCACCCCTCCACTTT.

This chain joins TRBV5-1 and TRBJ1-1, with a tentative D call TRBD1 (6 bases). This CDR3 region has 10 residues. Germline V gene sequence: CDR1 SGHRS, CDR2 YFSETQ. The germline V and J ends were trimmed by 2 bases and 12 bases, with 8 bases remaining between them. CDR3 sequence: CASSLGQTFF. The CDR3 DNA reads as TGCGCCAGCAGCTTAGGACAGACTTTCTTT.

This clonotype was detected a few times. The V call is TRBV9, the J call TRBJ2-5, with 8 bases lining up with TRBD2. Germline-derived CDR1 and CDR2 are SGDLS and YYNGEE. CDR3 size: 13 residues. V shed 4 bases and J 4 bases; nucleotides not matched to a gene: 3. CDR3 bases: TGTGCCAGCAGCCACCGGGGGGGAGAGACCCAGTACTTC. It codes for CASSHRGGETQYF. The full variable domain, completed using reference TRBV9 and TRBJ2-5, is DSGVTQTPKHLITATGQRVTLRCSPRSGDLSVYWYQQSLDQGLQFLIQYYNGEERAKGNILERFSAQQFPDLHSELNLSSLELGDSALYFCASSHRGGETQYFGPGTRLLVL.

In this sample, this clonotype turned up many times. This chain joins TRBV7-8 and TRBJ2-5; D remains unclear. This CDR3 comprises 15 residues. V dropped 5 bases and J dropped 4 bases, with 17 bases sitting between them. The germline V gene encodes CDR1 SGHVS and CDR2 FQNEAQ. The CDR3 reads CASSPVAGRRETQYF. As DNA, the CDR3 is TGTGCCAGCAGCCCGGTCGCCGGAAGGCGAGAGACCCAGTACTTC. Drawing the rest from reference TRBV7-8 and TRBJ2-5, the complete variable domain is GAGVSQSPRYKVAKRGQDVALRCDPISGHVSLFWYQQALGQGPEFLTYFQNEAQLDKSGLPSDRFFAERPEGSVSTLKIQRTQQEDSAVYLCASSPVAGRRETQYFGPGTRLLVL.

This clonotype was picked up many times. The rearrangement links TRBV11-2 to TRBJ2-3, with TRBD2 matching 13 bases. The V segment lost 1 base and the J segment 6 bases; nucleotides outside the gene matches: 4. The V gene's germline CDR1 is SGHAT and CDR2 FQNNGV. CDR3 length equals 16 residues. CDR3 bases: TGTGCCAGCAGCTTAGTTGGGACTAGCGGGGCGGATACGCAGTATTTT. Protein product: CASSLVGTSGADTQYF.

This clonotype occurred a few times. The chain has TRBV11-2 and TRBJ1-3; D is ambiguous. Looked up from germline, CDR1 is SGHAT and CDR2 is FQNNGV. This CDR3 comprises 15 residues. Trimming took 2 bases from V and 0 from J, leaving 8 bases between them. The DNA for the CDR3 is TGTGCCAGCAGCTTATATCAGTCCTCTGGAAACACCATATATTTT. Its translation is CASSLYQSSGNTIYF.